Shown below are 13 T cell receptor beta chains from a single sample sequenced in a study of T cell responses to AZD1222 COVID-19 vaccine. Repertoires were generated with immunoSEQ multiplex PCR, while TCRdb's copy carries only in-frame clones and drops some. This sample has approximately 110,000 clones, with roughly 84% found just once. The specimen was peripheral blood, collected on day 0 of AZD1222 vaccination. The receptors here all came from an adult in good health.

This clone has only a few counts. The J gene is TRBJ1-2, the V gene TRBV7-9, with a tentative D call TRBD1 (6 bases). The CDR3 spans 17 residues. Germline V CDR1 and CDR2: SEHNR, FQNEAQ (reference sequence). V lost 7 bases and J 5 bases, leaving 26 bases between the germline ends. The CDR3 region has the DNA TGTGCCAGCACCACGGGAGAGGCAGGGGTCAGGCGATATGGCTACACCTTC. This encodes CASTTGEAGVRRYGYTF.

The chain links TRBV28 to TRBJ1-3, with a tentative D call TRBD1 (6 bases). The CDR3 has 13 amino acids. V was pared by 8 bases and J by 4 bases, with 12 bases between. Germline V gives CDR1 MDHEN, CDR2 SYDVKM. CDR3 loop: CASSTGMGNTIYF. CDR3 nucleotides: TGTGCCAGCTCAACAGGGATGGGAAACACCATATATTTT.

The V call is TRBV15, the J call TRBJ2-3; 8 nucleotides match TRBD1. Germline V gene data show CDR1 as LNHNV and CDR2 as YYDKDF (reference sequence). The CDR3 is 15 amino acids. V was clipped by 8 bases and J by 2 bases; unmatched bases: 9. The CDR3 nucleotides are TGTGCCACCGGGGTCCCGACAGGGGTCACAGATACGCAGTATTTT. Translation: CATGVPTGVTDTQYF.

This clone has more than one count but fewer than ten. The chain links TRBV5-1 to TRBJ2-5, with D hard to call. The CDR3 extends over 13 amino acids. Deletions cut 3 bases from V and 1 base from J, with 7 bases between. Germline lookup yields CDR1 SGHRS and CDR2 YFSETQ. The CDR3 sequence is CASSYGAQETQYF. DNA for the CDR3: TGCGCCAGCAGCTACGGAGCCCAAGAGACCCAGTACTTC.

This rearrangement joins TRBV7-9 to TRBJ1-1; tentatively, D is TRBD1 (5 bases). Germline CDR1 is SEHNR and CDR2 is FQNEAQ (reference sequence). Trimming took off 5 bases at V and 0 bases at J, with 13 bases between the two ends. The CDR3 spans 15 residues. The CDR3 DNA reads as TGTGCCAGCAGCCCATTGGGGCCGGTGAACACTGAAGCTTTCTTT. Its protein is CASSPLGPVNTEAFF.

For the CDR3, the DNA is TGTGCCAGCAGCCAAATACTCCCGGGCACTGAAGCTTTCTTT. The encoded protein is CASSQILPGTEAFF. This chain connects TRBV16 to TRBJ1-1; D is ambiguous. Germline V lookup: CDR1 KGHSY, CDR2 FQNENV. V was shortened by 2 bases and J by 4 bases, with 11 bases between the two germline ends. The CDR3 totals 14 residues.

The chain uses TRBV10-3 and TRBJ1-4; possibly TRBD1 for D (6 bases). The CDR3 runs 16 residues. Trimming removed 2 bases from V and 7 bases from J, with 17 bases in between. Germline V gene lookup returns CDR1 ENHRY and CDR2 SYGVKD. This CDR3 reads CAISEDWGGRTEKLFF. The CDR3 DNA reads as TGTGCCATCAGTGAGGATTGGGGGGGGCGGACTGAAAAACTGTTTTTT.

The V gene is TRBV9, the J gene TRBJ1-4; D call uncertain. CDR1 and CDR2 (germline): SGDLS, YYNGEE. The V gene lost 0 bases and the J gene lost 0 bases, with 3 bases spanning the gap. The CDR3 is 14 residues long. The DNA for the CDR3 is TGTGCCAGCAGCGTAGGTGCAACTAATGAAAAACTGTTTTTT. Protein product: CASSVGATNEKLFF.

The chain is built from TRBV7-9 and TRBJ2-5; no firm D call. This CDR3 is 14 amino acids long. The V and J ends lost 0 bases and 7 bases respectively, with 12 bases between them. Germline V gives CDR1 SEHNR, CDR2 FQNEAQ (reference sequence). For the CDR3, the DNA is TGTGCCAGCAGCTTAGCCCAGGAGTCGGCGACCCAGTACTTC. It specifies CASSLAQESATQYF.

This clone was seen only a few times. CDR3: CATSDLTGTSEQFF. The CDR3 nucleotides are TGTGCCACCAGTGATTTGACCGGGACTAGCGAGCAGTTCTTC. V is TRBV24-1 and J is TRBJ2-1, with 9 bases matching TRBD2. V was clipped by 0 bases and J by 10 bases; unmatched bases: 3. CDR1 is KGHDR, CDR2 SFDVKD, per germline. The CDR3 loop spans 14 amino acids.

The rearrangement uses TRBV6-5 and TRBJ1-1; perhaps TRBD1 as D (5 bases). The CDR3 sequence is 13 residues long. Germline V gene data show CDR1 as MNHEY and CDR2 as SVGAGI. The V end was cut by 9 bases, the J end by 3 bases, with 14 bases between. The CDR3 is CASLKEGYTEAFF. The CDR3 bases are TGTGCCAGTTTAAAGGAGGGGTACACTGAAGCTTTCTTT.

The chain is built from TRBV4-3 and TRBJ1-3; a weak D match, TRBD1 (6 bases). The length of the CDR3 is 15 residues. The V end was cut by 0 bases, the J end by 5 bases, with 11 bases between. Germline assignment: CDR1 LGHNA and CDR2 YSLEER. CDR3 nucleotide sequence: TGCGCCAGCAGCCAAGATTGGGGGCCACGAAACACCATATATTTT. Translation gives CASSQDWGPRNTIYF.

The chain employs TRBV28 and TRBJ1-2; TRBD1 is a possible D gene (6 bases). This CDR3 region has 15 residues. Trimming took off 5 bases at V and 0 bases at J, with 13 bases between the two ends. Germline V gives CDR1 MDHEN, CDR2 SYDVKM. This chain's CDR3 is CASSPTGKPNYGYTF. The CDR3 nucleotides read TGTGCCAGCAGTCCCACAGGGAAGCCTAACTATGGCTACACCTTC.